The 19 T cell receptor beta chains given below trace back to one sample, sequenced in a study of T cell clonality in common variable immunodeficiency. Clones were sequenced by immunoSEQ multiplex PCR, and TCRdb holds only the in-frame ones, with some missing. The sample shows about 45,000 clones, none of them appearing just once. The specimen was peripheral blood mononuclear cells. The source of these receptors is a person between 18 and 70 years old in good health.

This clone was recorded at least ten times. CDR3 bases read: TGCGCCAGCAGCCAGGATGTAGCGGGGGGGTCAGATACG. It translates to CASSQDVAGGSDT. The full CDR3 protein is CASSQDVAGGSDTQYF. The chain couples TRBV4-1 to TRBJ2-3; 11 bases are shared with TRBD2. The read ends 3 residues before the CDR3 terminus; that terminus is restored from the germline J gene. Losses at the gene ends were 3 bases for V and 4 bases for J; bases not matched to a gene: 6. The CDR3 is 16 amino acids. CDR1 and CDR2 from the germline V gene are MGHRA and YSYEKL.

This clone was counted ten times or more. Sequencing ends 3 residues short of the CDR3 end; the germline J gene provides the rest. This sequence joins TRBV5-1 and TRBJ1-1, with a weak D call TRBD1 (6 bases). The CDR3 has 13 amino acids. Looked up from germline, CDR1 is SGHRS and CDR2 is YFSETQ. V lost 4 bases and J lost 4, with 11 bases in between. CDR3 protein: CASSEGGGTEAFF. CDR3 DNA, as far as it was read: TGCGCCAGCAGCGAAGGGGGAGGCACTGAA.

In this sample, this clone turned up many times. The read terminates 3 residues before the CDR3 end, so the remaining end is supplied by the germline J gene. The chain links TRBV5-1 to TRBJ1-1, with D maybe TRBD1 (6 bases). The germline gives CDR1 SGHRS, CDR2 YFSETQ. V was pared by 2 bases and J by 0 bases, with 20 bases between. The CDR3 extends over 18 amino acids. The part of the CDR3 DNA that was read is TGCGCCAGCAGCTTCACGTTTAGGACAGATACTATGAACACTGAA. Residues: CASSFTFRTDTMNTE. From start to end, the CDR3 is CASSFTFRTDTMNTEAFF.

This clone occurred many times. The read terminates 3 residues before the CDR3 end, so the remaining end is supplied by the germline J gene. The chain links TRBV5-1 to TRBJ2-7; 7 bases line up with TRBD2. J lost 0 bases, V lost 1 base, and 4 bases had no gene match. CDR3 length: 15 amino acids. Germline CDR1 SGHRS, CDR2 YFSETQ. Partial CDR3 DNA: TGCGCCAGCAGCTTGAGGAGCGGGGACTCCTACGAG. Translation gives CASSLRSGDSYE. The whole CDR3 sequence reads CASSLRSGDSYEQYF.

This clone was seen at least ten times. This chain's CDR3 is CASSLQGSDYGYTF. The part of the CDR3 DNA that was read is TGTGCCAGCAGCTTGCAGGGGTCCGACTATGGC. V usage is TRBV11-3 and J usage is TRBJ1-2, with D perhaps TRBD1 (6 bases). With the read ending 3 residues before the CDR3 end, the germline J gene is used to fill in that end. The V end was cut by 3 bases, the J end by 3 bases, with 11 bases between. The CDR3 totals 14 residues. Germline CDR1 is SGHNT and CDR2 is YENEEA.

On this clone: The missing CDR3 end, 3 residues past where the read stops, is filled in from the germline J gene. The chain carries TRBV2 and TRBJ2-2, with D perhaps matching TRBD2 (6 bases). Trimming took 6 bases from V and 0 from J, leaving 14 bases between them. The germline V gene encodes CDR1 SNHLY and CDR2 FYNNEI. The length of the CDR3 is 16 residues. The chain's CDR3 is CASSSRGVTNTGELFF. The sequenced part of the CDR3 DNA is TGTGCCAGCAGCTCCCGCGGGGTTACGAACACCGGGGAG.

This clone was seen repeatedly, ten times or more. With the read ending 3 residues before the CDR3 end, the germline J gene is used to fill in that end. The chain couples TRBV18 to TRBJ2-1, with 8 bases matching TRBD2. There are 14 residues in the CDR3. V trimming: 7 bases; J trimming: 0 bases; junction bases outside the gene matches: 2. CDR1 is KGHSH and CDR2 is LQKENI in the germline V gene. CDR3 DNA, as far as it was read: TGTGCCAGCTTGGCGGGGGGCTCCTACAATGAG. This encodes CASLAGGSYNE. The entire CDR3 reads CASLAGGSYNEQFF.

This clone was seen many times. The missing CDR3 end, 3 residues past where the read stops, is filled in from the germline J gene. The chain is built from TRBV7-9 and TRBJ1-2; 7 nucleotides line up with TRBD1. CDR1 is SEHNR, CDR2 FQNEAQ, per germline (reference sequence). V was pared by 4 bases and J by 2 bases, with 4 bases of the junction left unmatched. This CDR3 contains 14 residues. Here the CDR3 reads CASSYQQGNYGYTF. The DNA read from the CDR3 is TGTGCCAGCAGCTATCAACAGGGGAACTATGGC. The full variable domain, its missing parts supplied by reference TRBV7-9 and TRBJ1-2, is DTGVSQNPRHKITKRGQNVTFRCDPISEHNRLYWYRQTLGQGPEFLTYFQNEAQLEKSRLLSDRFSAERPKGSFSTLEIQRTEQGDSAMYLCASSYQQGNYGYTFGSGTRLTVV.

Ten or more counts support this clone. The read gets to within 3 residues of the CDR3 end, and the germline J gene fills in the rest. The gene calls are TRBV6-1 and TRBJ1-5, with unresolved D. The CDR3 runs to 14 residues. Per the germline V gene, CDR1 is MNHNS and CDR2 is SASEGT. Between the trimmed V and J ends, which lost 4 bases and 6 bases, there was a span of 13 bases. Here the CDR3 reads CASSAAVVGQPQHF. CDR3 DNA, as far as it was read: TGTGCCAGCAGTGCCGCGGTGGTGGGTCAGCCC.

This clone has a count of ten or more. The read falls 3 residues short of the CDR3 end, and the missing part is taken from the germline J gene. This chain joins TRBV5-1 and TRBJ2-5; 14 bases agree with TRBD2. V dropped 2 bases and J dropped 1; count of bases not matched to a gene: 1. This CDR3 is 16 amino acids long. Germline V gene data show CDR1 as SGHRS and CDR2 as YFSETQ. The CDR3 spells CASSLGTSGGQETQYF. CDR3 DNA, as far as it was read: TGCGCCAGCAGCTTAGGGACTAGCGGGGGCCAAGAGACC.

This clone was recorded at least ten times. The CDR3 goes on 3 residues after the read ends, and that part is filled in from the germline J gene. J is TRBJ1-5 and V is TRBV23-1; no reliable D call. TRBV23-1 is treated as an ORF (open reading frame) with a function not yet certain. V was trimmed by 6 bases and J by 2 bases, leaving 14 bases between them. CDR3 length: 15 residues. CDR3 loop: CASRLGRVGNQPQHF. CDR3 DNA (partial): TGCGCCAGCAGGCTTGGTCGGGTCGGCAATCAGCCC.

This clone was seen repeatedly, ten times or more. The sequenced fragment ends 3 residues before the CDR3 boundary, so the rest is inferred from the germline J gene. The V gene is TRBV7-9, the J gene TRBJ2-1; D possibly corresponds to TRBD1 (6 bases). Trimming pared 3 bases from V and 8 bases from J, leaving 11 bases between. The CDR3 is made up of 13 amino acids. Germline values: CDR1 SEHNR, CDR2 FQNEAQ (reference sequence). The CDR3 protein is CASSFYRVDEQFF. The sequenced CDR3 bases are TGTGCCAGCAGCTTTTACAGGGTCGATGAG. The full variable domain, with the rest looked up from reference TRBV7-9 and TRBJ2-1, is DTGVSQNPRHKITKRGQNVTFRCDPISEHNRLYWYRQTLGQGPEFLTYFQNEAQLEKSRLLSDRFSAERPKGSFSTLEIQRTEQGDSAMYLCASSFYRVDEQFFGPGTRLTVL.

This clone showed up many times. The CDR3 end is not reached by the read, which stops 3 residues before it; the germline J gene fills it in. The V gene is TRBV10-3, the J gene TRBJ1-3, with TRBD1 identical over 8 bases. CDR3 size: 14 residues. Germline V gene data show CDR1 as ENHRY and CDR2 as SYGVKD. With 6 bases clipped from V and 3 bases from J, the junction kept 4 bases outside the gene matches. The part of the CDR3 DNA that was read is TGTGCCATCAGCGAAACAGGGGGTGGAAACACC. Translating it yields CAISETGGGNT. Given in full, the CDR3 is CAISETGGGNTIYF.

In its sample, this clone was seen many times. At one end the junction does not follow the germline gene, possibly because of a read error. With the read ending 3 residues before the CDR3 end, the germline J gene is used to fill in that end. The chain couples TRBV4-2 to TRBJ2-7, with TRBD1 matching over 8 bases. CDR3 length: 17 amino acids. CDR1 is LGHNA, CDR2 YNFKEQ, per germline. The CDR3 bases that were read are TGCGCCAGCAGCCAGAACGAGGACAGGGACATTTTCTACGAG. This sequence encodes CASSQNEDRDIFYE. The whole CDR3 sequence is CASSQNEDRDIFYEQYF.

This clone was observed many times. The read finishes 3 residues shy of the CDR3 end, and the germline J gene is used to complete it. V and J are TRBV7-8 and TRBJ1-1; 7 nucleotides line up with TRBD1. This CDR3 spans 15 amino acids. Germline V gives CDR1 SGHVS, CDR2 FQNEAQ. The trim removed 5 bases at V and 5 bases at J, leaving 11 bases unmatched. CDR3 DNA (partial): TGTGCCAGCAGCATCCAAGACAGGGCGCTGACTGAA. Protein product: CASSIQDRALTE. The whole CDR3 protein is CASSIQDRALTEAFF.

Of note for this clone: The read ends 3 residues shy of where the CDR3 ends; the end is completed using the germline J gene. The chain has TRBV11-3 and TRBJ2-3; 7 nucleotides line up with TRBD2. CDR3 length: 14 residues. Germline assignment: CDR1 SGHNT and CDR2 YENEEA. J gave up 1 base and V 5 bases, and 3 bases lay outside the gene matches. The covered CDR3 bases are TGTGCCAGCAGCGCTGGGGGGGGCACAGATACG. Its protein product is CASSAGGGTDT. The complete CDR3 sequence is CASSAGGGTDTQYF.

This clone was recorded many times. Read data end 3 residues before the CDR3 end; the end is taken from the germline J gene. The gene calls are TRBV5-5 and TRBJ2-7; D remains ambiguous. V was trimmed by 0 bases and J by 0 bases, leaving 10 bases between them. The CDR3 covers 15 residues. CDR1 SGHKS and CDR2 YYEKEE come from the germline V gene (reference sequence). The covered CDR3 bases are TGTGCCAGCAGCTTGGATCCAGGAAGCTCCTACGAG. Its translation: CASSLDPGSSYE. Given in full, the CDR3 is CASSLDPGSSYEQYF.

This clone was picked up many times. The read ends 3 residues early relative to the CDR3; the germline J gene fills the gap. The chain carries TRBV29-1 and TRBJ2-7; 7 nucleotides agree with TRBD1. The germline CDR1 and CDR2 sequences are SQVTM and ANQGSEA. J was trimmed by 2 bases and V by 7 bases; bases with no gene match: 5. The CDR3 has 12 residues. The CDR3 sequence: CSARTGTYEQYF. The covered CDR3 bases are TGCAGCGCTAGGACAGGAACCTACGAG.

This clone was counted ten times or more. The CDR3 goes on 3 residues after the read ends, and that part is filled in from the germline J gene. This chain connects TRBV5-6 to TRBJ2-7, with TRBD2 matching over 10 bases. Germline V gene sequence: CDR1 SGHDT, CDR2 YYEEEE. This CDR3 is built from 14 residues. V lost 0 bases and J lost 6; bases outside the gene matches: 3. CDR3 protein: CASSLDKRGGEQYF. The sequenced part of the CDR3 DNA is TGTGCCAGCAGCTTGGACAAGCGGGGGGGCGAG.